This T cell receptor (beta chain) emerged from a study of blood T cell repertoires in COVID-19. Turning to the study itself: Specimens from acute and convalescent COVID-19 originated in the United States, Italy and Spain. PBMCs, B-cell-depleted T cells, or T cells were the source of the cDNA or gDNA that made up the material.

Per the original methods: Counts of nucleated cells, estimated from reference gene primer amplification, were obtained. Data came from immunoSEQ multiplex PCR; TCRdb stores just in-frame clones and leaves some out. V and J calls plus clone size are reproduced from that table; the DNA served to infer D and trimming. This sample has some 150,000 clones, with around nine tenths found just once. J was trimmed by 6 bases and V by 5 bases; bases with no gene match: 4. The CDR3 runs to 14 residues. Germline V lookup: CDR1 MNHEY, CDR2 SMNVEV (reference sequence). The chain has TRBV27 and TRBJ1-2; 12 bases align to TRBD1. Specimen: peripheral blood. The receptor was isolated from a woman aged 45-59 years with active or convalescent COVID-19. The CDR3 spells CASSRDRGRDGYTF. The CDR3 nucleotides read TGTGCCAGCAGTCGGGACAGGGGGCGCGATGGCTACACCTTC.